A selection of T cell receptor beta chains follows, all from one sample in a study of blood T cell repertoires in COVID-19. Some clones are missing from TCRdb's copy, which holds only in-frame ones; the method was immunoSEQ multiplex PCR. The table has about 160,000 clones, roughly 89% seen once. Sample: peripheral blood. These receptor sequences come from a woman aged 60 to 75 who had recovered from COVID-19. CDR3s include the opening cysteine and the closing phenylalanine or tryptophan. Fields, in order: J gene, D gene, V gene, clone size, CDR3 protein, CDR3 DNA. D genes are given only for firm matches. Clone size is stated in some rows and not others, as once, few, many or a class when expanded.

TRBJ1-6	.	TRBV19	once	CASSSQGRSPLHF	TGTGCCAGTAGCTCCCAGGGTCGGTCACCCCTCCACTTT
TRBJ1-2	.	TRBV7-2	.	CASSPRQNYGYTF	TGTGCCAGCAGTCCCCGACAGAACTATGGCTACACCTTC
TRBJ1-1	.	TRBV4-1	.	CASSQIGDVNTEAFF	TGCGCCAGCAGCCAGATAGGAGACGTTAACACTGAAGCTTTCTTT
TRBJ1-4	.	TRBV15	.	CATSSREGREKLFF	TGTGCCACCAGCAGCCGGGAGGGGAGGGAAAAACTGTTTTTT
TRBJ2-1	TRBD2	TRBV10-1	few	CASSDASGGSSAMFF	TGCGCCAGCAGTGACGCTAGCGGGGGTTCCTCAGCAATGTTCTTC
TRBJ1-5	.	TRBV19	once	CASRGAYSNQPQHF	TGTGCCAGTAGAGGGGCTTATAGCAATCAGCCCCAGCATTTT
TRBJ1-4	.	TRBV5-1	few	CASSSTITATNEKLFF	TGCGCCAGCAGCTCTACGATTACAGCAACTAATGAAAAACTGTTTTTT
TRBJ2-1	.	TRBV5-1	.	CASSFPAIPPREQFF	TGCGCCAGCAGCTTTCCAGCCATCCCACCCAGGGAGCAGTTCTTC
TRBJ2-1	.	TRBV11-1	.	CASSIQGSYNEQFF	TGTGCCAGCAGCATACAGGGTTCCTACAATGAGCAGTTCTTC
TRBJ1-1	.	TRBV10-3	.	CAILQGGGTEAFF	TGTGCCATATTACAGGGCGGAGGCACTGAAGCTTTCTTT
TRBJ2-7	.	TRBV29-1	.	CSVGQFDEQYF	TGCAGCGTTGGACAGTTCGACGAGCAGTACTTC
TRBJ2-3	TRBD1	TRBV6-5	.	CASRYTRTGGADTQYF	TGTGCCAGCAGGTACACGCGGACAGGGGGGGCAGATACGCAGTATTTT
TRBJ1-4	.	TRBV5-3	.	CARSFWQVNEKLFF	TGTGCCAGAAGCTTTTGGCAGGTTAATGAAAAACTGTTTTTT
TRBJ2-2	TRBD1	TRBV10-3	.	CAISRDSTGELFF	TGTGCCATCAGTCGGGACAGCACCGGGGAGCTGTTTTTT
TRBJ2-2	TRBD1	TRBV20-1	few	CSASTQGAGELFF	TGCAGTGCTAGTACACAGGGGGCTGGGGAGCTGTTTTTT
TRBJ1-2	.	TRBV7-9	.	CASSLGGAVLGGYTF	TGTGCCAGCAGCCTAGGAGGAGCGGTCCTGGGTGGCTACACCTTC
TRBJ2-2	TRBD2	TRBV5-1	.	CASRLGLAGGASTGELFF	TGCGCCAGCAGACTCGGACTAGCGGGGGGGGCGAGCACCGGGGAGCTGTTTTTT
TRBJ1-1	TRBD1	TRBV10-2	.	CASSDPGQGEAFF	TGCGCCAGCAGTGATCCGGGACAGGGGGAAGCTTTCTTT
TRBJ1-5	TRBD1	TRBV6-5	.	CASGTGDQPQHF	TGTGCCAGCGGAACAGGGGATCAGCCCCAGCATTTT
TRBJ2-2	.	TRBV5-4	.	CASSLGVAGHTGELFF	TGTGCCAGCAGCTTAGGGGTGGCAGGTCACACCGGGGAGCTGTTTTTT
TRBJ1-5	.	TRBV5-1	.	CASSPNPMGDQPQHF	TGCGCCAGCAGCCCTAACCCCATGGGAGATCAGCCCCAGCATTTT
TRBJ1-6	.	TRBV27	.	CASRSARGFGNSPLHF	TGTGCCAGCAGGAGTGCGAGAGGTTTTGGTAATTCACCCCTCCACTTT
TRBJ2-3	TRBD1	TRBV5-1	few	CASSSGQGGTDTQYF	TGCGCCAGCAGCTCGGGTCAGGGGGGCACAGATACGCAGTATTTT
TRBJ1-1	.	TRBV28	.	CASSKQQLNTEAFF	TGTGCCAGCAGTAAACAACAGTTGAACACTGAAGCTTTCTTT
TRBJ2-3	TRBD2	TRBV5-4	few	CASSQAGVPDTQYF	TGTGCCAGCAGCCAAGCGGGGGTCCCAGATACGCAGTATTTT
TRBJ1-1	.	TRBV2	.	CASRIQGSGEAFF	TGTGCCAGCAGGATTCAGGGGTCGGGTGAAGCTTTCTTT
TRBJ2-5	TRBD2	TRBV3-1/TRBV3-2	.	CASSQRLAGTETQYF	TGTGCCAGCAGCCAAAGACTAGCGGGAACAGAGACCCAGTACTTC
TRBJ2-5	TRBD2	TRBV27	.	CASSFSGGAETQYF	TGTGCCAGCAGTTTTAGCGGGGGGGCGGAGACCCAGTACTTC
TRBJ1-3	.	TRBV7-9	.	CASSTRGQSSGNTIYF	TGTGCCAGCAGCACAAGAGGACAGTCCTCTGGAAACACCATATATTTT
TRBJ2-5	.	TRBV28	.	CASSYPPRGYQETQYF	TGTGCCAGCAGTTACCCACCTAGGGGGTACCAAGAGACCCAGTACTTC
TRBJ2-2	TRBD2	TRBV5-1	.	CASSSGTSGGYTGELFF	TGCGCCAGCAGCTCGGGGACTAGCGGGGGTTACACCGGGGAGCTGTTTTTT
TRBJ2-2	.	TRBV5-4	few	CASSPMTEYTGELFF	TGTGCCAGCAGCCCAATGACAGAGTACACCGGGGAGCTGTTTTTT
TRBJ1-4	.	TRBV5-8	few	CASSLGQDNEKLFF	TGTGCCAGCAGCTTGGGACAGGACAATGAAAAACTGTTTTTT
TRBJ2-2	TRBD1	TRBV24-1	once	CATRQGDTGELFF	TGTGCCACCAGGCAGGGGGATACCGGGGAGCTGTTTTTT
TRBJ1-5	.	TRBV28	.	CASSSGWSNQPQHF	TGTGCCAGCAGTTCAGGTTGGAGCAATCAGCCCCAGCATTTT
TRBJ2-7	.	TRBV11-2	.	CASSFRDWQYF	TGTGCCAGCAGCTTCAGGGACTGGCAGTACTTC
TRBJ1-2	.	TRBV4-2	.	CASSQDGGGNYGYTF	TGTGCCAGCAGCCAAGATGGGGGGGGCAACTATGGCTACACCTTC
TRBJ1-2	.	TRBV28	.	CASRTVPTGYTF	TGTGCCAGCCGGACAGTCCCCACGGGCTACACCTTC
TRBJ2-7	.	TRBV11-2	many	CASSNLQGNEQYF	TGTGCCAGCAGCAATCTGCAGGGTAACGAGCAGTACTTC
TRBJ2-1	.	TRBV28	once	CASSSPGPNEQFF	TGTGCCAGCAGTTCTCCAGGGCCTAATGAGCAGTTCTTC
TRBJ2-3	TRBD2	TRBV5-1	.	CASSSSGASTDTQYF	TGCGCCAGCAGCTCGAGCGGGGCTAGCACAGATACGCAGTATTTT
TRBJ2-7	.	TRBV5-1	few	CASSLEAQGTTEQYF	TGCGCCAGCAGCTTGGAGGCTCAGGGGACTACCGAGCAGTACTTC
TRBJ2-2	TRBD1	TRBV6-5	once	CASRQGLYTGELFF	TGTGCCAGTAGACAGGGATTGTACACCGGGGAGCTGTTTTTT
TRBJ1-6	TRBD1	TRBV3-1/TRBV3-2	.	CASSYRDSNSPLHF	TGTGCCAGCAGCTACCGGGACAGTAATTCACCCCTCCACTTT
TRBJ1-1	TRBD1	TRBV28	.	CASSGPGQGSIAFF	TGTGCCAGCAGTGGCCCGGGACAGGGGTCTATAGCTTTCTTT
TRBJ1-1	.	TRBV6-5	.	CASRVQRNTEAFF	TGTGCCAGCAGGGTACAGAGAAACACTGAAGCTTTCTTT
TRBJ2-5	.	TRBV5-1	.	CASSPSPQETQYF	TGCGCCAGCAGCCCCAGTCCCCAAGAGACCCAGTACTTC
TRBJ1-2	.	TRBV28	.	CASSSPGRTLRGSDGYTF	TGTGCCAGCAGTTCACCGGGACGGACGCTTCGGGGGTCGGATGGCTACACCTTC
TRBJ1-3	TRBD1	TRBV15	.	CATSREFTGQSGGNTIYF	TGTGCCACCAGCAGAGAATTTACGGGACAGAGTGGAGGAAACACCATATATTTT
TRBJ1-1	.	TRBV5-6	.	CASSPGTPEAFF	TGTGCCAGCAGCCCGGGGACTCCTGAAGCTTTCTTT
TRBJ1-1	.	TRBV5-4	.	CASSFREINTEAFF	TGTGCCAGCAGCTTCCGAGAGATCAACACTGAAGCTTTCTTT
TRBJ2-7	TRBD2	TRBV3-1/TRBV3-2	.	CASSQDLSSGGTLGVEQYF	TGTGCCAGCAGCCAAGATCTGTCCAGCGGGGGGACCCTGGGTGTCGAGCAGTACTTC
TRBJ2-7	TRBD2	TRBV4-2	.	CASSRGLSGGAYEQYF	TGTGCCAGCAGCCGCGGACTAAGCGGGGGGGCCTACGAGCAGTACTTC